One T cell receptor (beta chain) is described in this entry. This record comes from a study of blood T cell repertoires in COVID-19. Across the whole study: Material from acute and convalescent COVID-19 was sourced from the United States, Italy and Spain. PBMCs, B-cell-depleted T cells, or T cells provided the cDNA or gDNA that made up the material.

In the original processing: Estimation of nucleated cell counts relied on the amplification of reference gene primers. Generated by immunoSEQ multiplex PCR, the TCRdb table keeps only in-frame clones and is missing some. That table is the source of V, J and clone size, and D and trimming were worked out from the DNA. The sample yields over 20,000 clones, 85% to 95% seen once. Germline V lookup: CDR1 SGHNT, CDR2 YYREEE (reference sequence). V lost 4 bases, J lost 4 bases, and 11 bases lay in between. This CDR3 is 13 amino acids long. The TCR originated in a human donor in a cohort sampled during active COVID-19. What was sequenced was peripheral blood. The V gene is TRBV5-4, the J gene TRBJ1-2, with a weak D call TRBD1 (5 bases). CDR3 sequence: CASSTLTVYGYTF. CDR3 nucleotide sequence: TGTGCCAGCAGCACCTTGACAGTCTATGGCTACACCTTC.